Presented here are 14 T cell receptor beta chains from one specimen sequenced in a study of blood T cell repertoires in COVID-19. Here immunoSEQ multiplex PCR was the method, and the copy in TCRdb shows in-frame clones only, minus some. Altogether some 350,000 clones are present, around 83% being singletons, with the ten largest covering approximately 3.1%. Material: peripheral blood. The receptors were gathered from a man aged 30 to 45 with active or convalescent COVID-19.

The V gene is TRBV7-2, the J gene TRBJ2-5; tentatively, D is TRBD2 (5 bases). There are 12 residues in the CDR3. CDR1 and CDR2 from the germline V gene are SGHTA and FQGNSA. V lost 2 bases and J lost 5, with 6 bases in between. The CDR3 is CASSLRRETQYF. CDR3 nucleotide sequence: TGTGCCAGCAGCTTACGGAGGGAGACCCAGTACTTC.

This clone appeared once. The chain employs TRBV6-2 or TRBV6-3 and TRBJ1-1; D unresolved. Germline-derived CDR1 and CDR2 are MNHEY and SVGEGT. This CDR3 contains 14 residues. V was pared by 2 bases and J by 0 bases, with 7 bases between. The CDR3 coding sequence is TGTGCCAGCAGTTACAGGAGATTGAACACTGAAGCTTTCTTT. This sequence encodes CASSYRRLNTEAFF.

The gene calls are TRBV6-4 and TRBJ2-3; 10 nucleotides agree with TRBD2. The CDR3 runs 14 residues. Germline V lookup: CDR1 MRHNA, CDR2 SNTAGT. V lost 7 bases, J lost 4 bases, and 5 bases stayed unmatched. The CDR3 is CASKASGSADTQYF. The CDR3 coding sequence is TGTGCCAGCAAGGCTAGCGGGAGTGCAGATACGCAGTATTTT.

The chain joins TRBV5-1 to TRBJ2-6; TRBD2 matches at 7 bases. V shed 5 bases and J 2 bases; nucleotides not matched to a gene: 4. Germline CDR1 is SGHRS and CDR2 is YFSETQ. There are 15 residues in the CDR3. The CDR3: CASRGGAAGANVLTF. DNA for the CDR3: TGCGCCAGCAGGGGAGGGGCTGCTGGGGCCAACGTCCTGACTTTC.

The rearrangement joins TRBV7-9 to TRBJ2-7; D remains ambiguous. The germline CDR1 and CDR2 sequences are SEHNR and FQNEAQ (reference sequence). The CDR3 extends over 15 amino acids. V lost 0 bases and J lost 6, with 15 bases in between. CDR3 nucleotides: TGTGCCAGCAGCTTAGCGGGCCCTCAGGCCACCGAGCAGTACTTC. This translates into CASSLAGPQATEQYF.

V gene TRBV6-5 combines with J gene TRBJ1-1; TRBD1 agrees at 11 bases. CDR3 length: 14 residues. V shed 4 bases, J shed 7 bases, and the junction held 5 bases outside the gene matches. CDR1 is MNHEY, CDR2 SVGAGI, per germline. This chain's CDR3 is CASSLGQGVGEAFF. DNA for the CDR3: TGTGCCAGCAGTTTGGGACAGGGGGTCGGTGAAGCTTTCTTT.

This chain uses TRBV5-6 with TRBJ1-2; 8 positions agree with TRBD1. This CDR3 contains 17 residues. J gave up 3 bases and V 4 bases, and 14 bases lay outside the gene matches. CDR1 and CDR2 from the germline V gene are SGHDT and YYEEEE. CDR3 amino acids: CASSLDRDEVYHYGYTF. The DNA for the CDR3 is TGTGCCAGCAGCCTGGACAGGGACGAGGTTTACCACTATGGCTACACCTTC. The variable domain in full, completed from reference TRBV5-6 and TRBJ1-2, reads DAGVTQSPTHLIKTRGQQVTLRCSPKSGHDTVSWYQQALGQGPQFIFQYYEEEERQRGNFPDRFSGHQFPNYSSELNVNALLLGDSALYLCASSLDRDEVYHYGYTFGSGTRLTVV.

The rearrangement joins TRBV7-3 to TRBJ2-2; 8 bases match TRBD2. V gave up 5 bases and J gave up 6 bases; unmatched junction bases: 8. CDR3 length: 15 amino acids. Germline V gene sequence: CDR1 SGHTA, CDR2 FQGTGA. The CDR3 nucleotides read TGTGCCAGCAGCCCACAGGCGGGGGGAGCCGGGGAGCTGTTTTTT. Translation: CASSPQAGGAGELFF.

The gene calls are TRBV9 and TRBJ1-1; D gene ambiguous. Per germline, CDR1 SGDLS and CDR2 YYNGEE. The ends were cut back, 1 base at V and 4 bases at J, with 8 bases in the middle. CDR3 length: 13 residues. The CDR3 protein is CASSVTVSTEAFF. CDR3 in DNA: TGTGCCAGCAGCGTAACGGTGAGCACTGAAGCTTTCTTT.

This sequence joins TRBV19 and TRBJ2-7, with TRBD2 matching 8 bases. Germline V gives CDR1 LNHDA, CDR2 SQIVND (reference sequence). The CDR3 length is 15 residues. The V segment lost 5 bases and the J segment 2 bases; nucleotides outside the gene matches: 8. This CDR3 is CASSPQTSAAYEQYF. For the CDR3, the DNA is TGTGCCAGTAGTCCACAGACTAGCGCCGCCTACGAGCAGTACTTC.

The V call is TRBV5-1, the J call TRBJ2-5; 7 bases are shared with TRBD1. The germline V gene encodes CDR1 SGHRS and CDR2 YFSETQ. The CDR3 is 14 amino acids. V was clipped by 4 bases and J by 3 bases; unmatched bases: 6. The CDR3 is CASSMGQREETQYF. The DNA for the CDR3 is TGCGCCAGCAGCATGGGACAGAGAGAAGAGACCCAGTACTTC.

V is TRBV28 and J is TRBJ2-2; D remains ambiguous. The CDR3 covers 15 residues. Germline-derived CDR1 and CDR2 are MDHEN and SYDVKM. V lost 4 bases to trimming and J lost 1 base, with 10 bases between them. As DNA, the CDR3 is TGTGCCAGCAGTTCCCCCGGCGGGAACACCGGGGAGCTGTTTTTT. Its protein product is CASSSPGGNTGELFF.

The V and J genes are TRBV6-2 or TRBV6-3 and TRBJ2-1, with 10 bases identical to TRBD2. V was pared by 0 bases and J by 10 bases, with 9 bases of the junction left unmatched. The germline V gene has CDR1 MNHEY and CDR2 SVGEGT. This CDR3 is 16 amino acids long. The CDR3 DNA reads TGTGCCAGCAGTTACTCGCAGCTAGCGGGGGCAGTAGAGCAGTTCTTC. It specifies CASSYSQLAGAVEQFF.

The J gene is TRBJ1-2, the V gene TRBV4-3; 9 bases fit TRBD1. V lost 2 bases to trimming and J lost 5 bases; unmatched junction nucleotides: 6. Per germline, CDR1 LGHNA and CDR2 YSLEER. CDR3 length: 15 amino acids. CDR3: CASSQPGQGLYGYTF. The DNA of the CDR3 is TGCGCCAGCAGCCAACCCGGACAGGGGCTTTATGGCTACACCTTC.